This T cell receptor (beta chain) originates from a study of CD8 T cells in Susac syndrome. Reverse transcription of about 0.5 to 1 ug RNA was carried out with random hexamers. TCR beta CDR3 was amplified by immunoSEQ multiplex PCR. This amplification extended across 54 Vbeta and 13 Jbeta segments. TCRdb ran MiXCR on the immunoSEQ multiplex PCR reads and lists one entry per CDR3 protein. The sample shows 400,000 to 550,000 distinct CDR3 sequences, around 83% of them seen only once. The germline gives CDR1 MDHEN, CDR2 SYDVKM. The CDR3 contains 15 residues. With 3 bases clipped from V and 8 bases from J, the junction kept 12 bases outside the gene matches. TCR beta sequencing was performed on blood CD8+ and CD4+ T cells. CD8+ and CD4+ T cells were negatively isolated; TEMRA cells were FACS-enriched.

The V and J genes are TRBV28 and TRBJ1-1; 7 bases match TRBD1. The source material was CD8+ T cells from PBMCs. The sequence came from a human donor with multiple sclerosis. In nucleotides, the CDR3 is TGTGCCAGCAGTTTCATTCGGGGAGGGGACAGAGAAGCTTTCTTT. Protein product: CASSFIRGGDREAFF.